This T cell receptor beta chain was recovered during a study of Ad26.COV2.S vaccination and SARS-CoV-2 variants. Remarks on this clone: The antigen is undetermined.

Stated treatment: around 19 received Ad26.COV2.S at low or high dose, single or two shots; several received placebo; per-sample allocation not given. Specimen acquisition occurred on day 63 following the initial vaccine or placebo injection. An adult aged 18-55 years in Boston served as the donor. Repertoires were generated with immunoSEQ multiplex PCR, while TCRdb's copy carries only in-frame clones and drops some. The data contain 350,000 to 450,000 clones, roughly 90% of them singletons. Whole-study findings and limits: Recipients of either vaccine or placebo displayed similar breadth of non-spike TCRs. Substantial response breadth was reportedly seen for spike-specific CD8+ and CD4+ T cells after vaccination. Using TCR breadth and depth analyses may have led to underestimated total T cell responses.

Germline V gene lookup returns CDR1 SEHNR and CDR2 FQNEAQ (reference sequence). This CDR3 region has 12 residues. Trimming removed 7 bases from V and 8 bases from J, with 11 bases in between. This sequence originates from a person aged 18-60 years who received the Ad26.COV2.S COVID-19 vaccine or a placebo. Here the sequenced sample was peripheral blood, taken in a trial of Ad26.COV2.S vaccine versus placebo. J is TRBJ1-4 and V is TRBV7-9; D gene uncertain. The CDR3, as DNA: TGTGCCAGCACCTCGTTGGGGGAAAAACTGTTTTTT. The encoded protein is CASTSLGEKLFF.